The 26 T cell receptor beta chains below come from one sample, sequenced in a study of CD8 T cells in Susac syndrome. Roughly 0.45 to 1 ug RNA was reverse transcribed with random hexamers. TCRdb used MiXCR to reprocess the immunoSEQ multiplex PCR reads, holding one entry per CDR3 protein. The sample includes some 130,000 distinct CDR3 sequences, 85% to 95% of them seen just once. The sequencing input was CD8+ T cells from PBMCs. Source of these receptors: a human donor with Susac syndrome.

The chain links TRBV5-1 to TRBJ2-1; TRBD1 is a possible D gene (6 bases). Looked up from germline, CDR1 is SGHRS and CDR2 is YFSETQ. With 2 bases removed from V and 6 bases from J, the gap between germline ends came to 15 bases. The CDR3 extends over 15 amino acids. The CDR3 reads CASSLRWDTINEQFF. DNA of the CDR3: TGCGCCAGCAGCTTAAGGTGGGACACGATCAATGAGCAGTTCTTC.

V is TRBV28 and J is TRBJ2-5; 9 nucleotides match TRBD1. CDR3 length equals 15 residues. V lost 5 bases and J lost 5; bases outside the gene matches: 9. The germline V gene has CDR1 MDHEN and CDR2 SYDVKM. The CDR3 coding sequence is TGTGCCAGCAGTCTGCGGACAGGGGAGTGGGAGACCCAGTACTTC. Translating it yields CASSLRTGEWETQYF.

This sequence joins TRBV5-1 and TRBJ2-1, with 11 positions matching TRBD2. The CDR3 runs to 17 residues. Germline V CDR1 and CDR2: SGHRS, YFSETQ. Trimming at V came to 1 base and at J to 4 bases, leaving 7 bases not matched to a gene. CDR3 in amino acids: CASSLPDSGRGYNEQFF. The CDR3 nucleotides read TGCGCCAGCAGCTTGCCGGATAGCGGGAGGGGATACAATGAGCAGTTCTTC. Full variable domain (missing parts from reference TRBV5-1 and TRBJ2-1): KAGVTQTPRYLIKTRGQQVTLSCSPISGHRSVSWYQQTPGQGLQFLFEYFSETQRNKGNFPGRFSGRQFSNSRSEMNVSTLELGDSALYLCASSLPDSGRGYNEQFFGPGTRLTVL.

The table lists this clonotype with a count of one. The chain links TRBV29-1 to TRBJ1-1, with 9 bases lining up with TRBD1. The CDR3 extends over 14 amino acids. The V segment lost 0 bases and the J segment 4 bases; nucleotides outside the gene matches: 3. Looked up from germline, CDR1 is SQVTM and CDR2 is ANQGSEA. CDR3 residues: CSVEEWGQGTEAFF. For the CDR3, the DNA is TGCAGCGTTGAAGAATGGGGACAGGGCACTGAAGCTTTCTTT.

The V and J genes are TRBV19 and TRBJ2-1; 8 bases agree with TRBD1. J lost 8 bases, V lost 9 bases, and 12 bases had no gene match. The CDR3 extends over 14 amino acids. Looked up from germline, CDR1 is LNHDA and CDR2 is SQIVND (reference sequence). The chain's CDR3 is CASTDRGQDDEQFF. The CDR3 coding sequence is TGTGCCAGCACCGACAGGGGCCAAGACGATGAGCAGTTCTTC. The full variable domain, rest sourced from reference TRBV19 and TRBJ2-1, is DGGITQSPKYLFRKEGQNVTLSCEQNLNHDAMYWYRQDPGQGLRLIYYSQIVNDFQKGDIAEGYSVSREKKESFPLTVTSAQKNPTAFYLCASTDRGQDDEQFFGPGTRLTVL.

The rearrangement joins TRBV20-1 to TRBJ2-1; 7 bases fit TRBD1. The CDR3 contains 16 residues. The trim removed 6 bases at V and 0 bases at J, leaving 11 bases unmatched. In germline, CDR1 is DFQATT, CDR2 SNEGSKA (reference sequence). CDR3 sequence (DNA): TGCAGTGCGCCGAGTCCGACAGGGAACTCCTACAATGAGCAGTTCTTC. It specifies CSAPSPTGNSYNEQFF.

The genes are TRBV3-1 and TRBJ2-3; 10 bases line up with TRBD2. Germline values: CDR1 LGHDT, CDR2 YNNKEL (reference sequence). V was pared by 4 bases and J by 2 bases, with 3 bases of the junction left unmatched. The length of the CDR3 is 15 residues. In DNA form, the CDR3 reads TGTGCCAGCAGCCCTGGACTAGCGGACACAGATACGCAGTATTTT. The encoded protein is CASSPGLADTDTQYF.

V and J are TRBV24-1 and TRBJ1-1; tentative D call: TRBD1 (5 bases). The germline V and J ends were trimmed by 0 bases and 7 bases, with 5 bases remaining between them. The germline V gene has CDR1 KGHDR and CDR2 SFDVKD. The CDR3 length is 12 residues. CDR3 sequence (DNA): TGTGCCACCAGTGATTTGGGGGGTGAAGCTTTCTTT. Residues: CATSDLGGEAFF.

The rearrangement uses TRBV6-5 and TRBJ2-2; no firm D call. Per germline, CDR1 MNHEY and CDR2 SVGAGI. Trimming pared 2 bases from V and 6 bases from J, leaving 7 bases between. The CDR3 is made up of 13 amino acids. CDR3 protein: CASSYAVAGELFF. The CDR3 region has the DNA TGTGCCAGCAGTTACGCGGTGGCCGGGGAGCTGTTTTTT.

Turning to this clonotype: At one end, the junction sequence differs from germline, possibly due to a read error. The V gene is TRBV7-7, the J gene TRBJ2-2, with D uncertain. Germline V lookup: CDR1 SSHAT, CDR2 FNYEAQ (reference sequence). This CDR3 is 13 amino acids long. CDR3 protein: CASSLVSSGELFF. CDR3 bases: TGTGCTAGCAGCTTAGTCTCAAGCGGGGAGCTGTTTTTT.

The genes are TRBV12-3 or TRBV12-4 and TRBJ2-7, with D unclear. The CDR3 is made up of 13 amino acids. The V and J ends lost 4 bases and 5 bases respectively, with 12 bases between them. The DNA for the CDR3 is TGTGCCAGCAGTTCTCACTCGAGCCACGAGCAGTACTTC. It codes for CASSSHSSHEQYF.

The rearrangement uses TRBV27 and TRBJ2-7; D unresolved. This CDR3 is built from 14 residues. Per germline, CDR1 MNHEY and CDR2 SMNVEV (reference sequence). The ends were cut back, 3 bases at V and 2 bases at J, with 11 bases in the middle. This CDR3 reads CASSFDTQTYEQYF. The CDR3, as DNA: TGTGCCAGCAGTTTTGACACTCAAACCTACGAGCAGTACTTC.

This chain uses TRBV20-1 with TRBJ2-1; a weak D match, TRBD1 (6 bases). Germline-derived CDR1 and CDR2 are DFQATT and SNEGSKA (reference sequence). The V gene lost 3 bases and the J gene lost 10 bases, with 28 bases spanning the gap. The length of the CDR3 is 17 residues. The CDR3 spells CSASLKPKPVRGPEQFF. For the CDR3, the DNA is TGCAGTGCTAGCCTGAAACCTAAACCGGTCAGGGGACCCGAGCAGTTCTTC.

The chain links TRBV5-4 to TRBJ2-7, with D perhaps TRBD1 (5 bases). V lost 2 bases, J lost 6 bases, and 12 bases lay in between. Looked up from germline, CDR1 is SGHNT and CDR2 is YYREEE (reference sequence). The CDR3 runs 13 residues. CDR3 DNA sequence: TGTGCCAGCAGCTTAGGGCAGGGCCTCGAGCAGTACTTC. Protein sequence: CASSLGQGLEQYF.

CDR3 in amino acids: CASSGAETGRFDTQYF. Written as DNA, the CDR3 is TGTGCCAGCAGTGGAGCGGAAACAGGTCGTTTTGATACGCAGTATTTT. The chain employs TRBV7-8 and TRBJ2-3; the D gene could be TRBD1 or TRBD2 (5 bases each). CDR1 is SGHVS, CDR2 FQNEAQ, per germline. V was clipped by 6 bases and J by 6 bases, with 22 bases between them. The CDR3 runs 16 residues.

CDR3 protein: CASSQEGGPASGANVLTF. The CDR3 DNA follows: TGCGCCAGCAGCCAAGAAGGTGGGCCTGCCTCTGGGGCCAACGTCCTGACTTTC. The chain carries TRBV4-1 and TRBJ2-6; no firm D call. This CDR3 has 18 residues. Trimming took off 0 bases at V and 0 bases at J, with 12 bases between the two ends. Germline lookup yields CDR1 MGHRA and CDR2 YSYEKL.

The rearrangement links TRBV7-9 to TRBJ1-4; the D gene is possibly TRBD1 (5 bases). The V gene lost 5 bases and the J gene lost 11 bases, with 24 bases spanning the gap. The CDR3 length is 16 residues. CDR1 SEHNR and CDR2 FQNEAQ come from the germline V gene (reference sequence). The CDR3: CASSPAAGIGSGKLFF. As DNA, the CDR3 is TGTGCCAGCAGCCCCGCGGCAGGAATCGGCTCAGGGAAACTGTTTTTT.

The V gene is TRBV25-1, the J gene TRBJ2-5, with a possible D match to TRBD2 (5 bases). This CDR3 has 16 amino acids. Germline-derived CDR1 and CDR2 are MGHDK and SYGVNS. V was pared by 0 bases and J by 5 bases, with 16 bases between. CDR3 nucleotides: TGTGCCAGCAGTGAATATCCGAGGGTTGGAGAGGAGACCCAGTACTTC. Its translation: CASSEYPRVGEETQYF.

The chain combines TRBV30 with TRBJ2-1; 7 bases are a match to TRBD2. CDR3 length equals 14 residues. Germline CDR1 is GTSNPN and CDR2 is SVGIG (reference sequence). V lost 3 bases and J lost 5; bases outside the gene matches: 7. The DNA of the CDR3 is TGTGCCTGGAGCGGCCTAGCGGAAAACAATGAGCAGTTCTTC. Encoded protein: CAWSGLAENNEQFF.

The V call is TRBV9, the J call TRBJ2-7; 9 nucleotides line up with TRBD1. This CDR3 contains 15 residues. The germline V gene has CDR1 SGDLS and CDR2 YYNGEE. V shed 0 bases, J shed 4 bases, and the junction held 5 bases outside the gene matches. CDR3 DNA: TGTGCCAGCAGCGTAGGCACAGGGGGCAATTACGAGCAGTACTTC. It encodes CASSVGTGGNYEQYF. The full variable domain, its missing parts supplied by reference TRBV9 and TRBJ2-7, is DSGVTQTPKHLITATGQRVTLRCSPRSGDLSVYWYQQSLDQGLQFLIQYYNGEERAKGNILERFSAQQFPDLHSELNLSSLELGDSALYFCASSVGTGGNYEQYFGPGTRLTVT.

The V call is TRBV27, the J call TRBJ2-1; maybe TRBD2 (5 bases). Looked up from germline, CDR1 is MNHEY and CDR2 is SMNVEV (reference sequence). V dropped 3 bases and J dropped 14 bases, with 14 bases sitting between them. CDR3 length equals 12 residues. CDR3 region: CASSFPGNGKFF. CDR3 nucleotide sequence: TGTGCCAGCAGTTTTCCCGGGAATGGGAAGTTCTTC.

The chain is built from TRBV29-1 and TRBJ1-1; D not certain. V was cut by 1 base and J by 1 base, with 7 bases left in between. The CDR3 is 13 amino acids. From germline, CDR1 is SQVTM and CDR2 ANQGSEA. This CDR3 is CSVEAVTNTEAFF. DNA of the CDR3: TGCAGCGTTGAAGCGGTGACGAACACTGAAGCTTTCTTT. The full variable domain, rest sourced from reference TRBV29-1 and TRBJ1-1, is SAVISQKPSRDICQRGTSLTIQCQVDSQVTMMFWYRQQPGQSLTLIATANQGSEATYESGFVIDKFPISRPNLTFSTLTVSNMSPEDSSIYLCSVEAVTNTEAFFGQGTRLTVV.

The chain carries TRBV20-1 and TRBJ1-4; no firm D call. The germline V and J ends were trimmed by 3 bases and 5 bases, with 10 bases remaining between them. The CDR3 has 13 amino acids. Germline lookup yields CDR1 DFQATT and CDR2 SNEGSKA (reference sequence). Here the CDR3 reads CSARMLGNEKLFF. The CDR3 nucleotides are TGCAGTGCTAGGATGTTGGGGAATGAAAAACTGTTTTTT.

V gene TRBV5-1 combines with J gene TRBJ2-7; TRBD1 aligns across 9 bases. The CDR3 runs 15 residues. CDR1 is SGHRS and CDR2 is YFSETQ in the germline V gene. The V gene end was trimmed by 0 bases and the J gene end by 1 base; junction bases not matched to a gene: 2. This CDR3 reads CASSLAGTGSYEQYF. The DNA for the CDR3 is TGCGCCAGCAGCTTGGCCGGGACAGGGTCCTACGAGCAGTACTTC. Full variable domain (missing parts from reference TRBV5-1 and TRBJ2-7): KAGVTQTPRYLIKTRGQQVTLSCSPISGHRSVSWYQQTPGQGLQFLFEYFSETQRNKGNFPGRFSGRQFSNSRSEMNVSTLELGDSALYLCASSLAGTGSYEQYFGPGTRLTVT.

The CDR3 here is CSALRGQETQYF. The CDR3 DNA sequence: TGCAGCGCGTTGCGGGGGCAAGAGACCCAGTACTTC. The V gene is TRBV29-1, the J gene TRBJ2-5; TRBD2 matches at 7 bases. The CDR3 covers 12 residues. Trimming removed 7 bases from V and 2 bases from J; junction bases left unmatched: 4. Germline assignment: CDR1 SQVTM and CDR2 ANQGSEA.

This rearrangement joins TRBV2 to TRBJ1-5; 7 nucleotides align to TRBD1. The CDR3 consists of 14 residues. V was pared by 4 bases and J by 9 bases, with 9 bases of the junction left unmatched. Germline loops: CDR1 SNHLY, CDR2 FYNNEI. The CDR3 loop reads CASSGTGVIMPQHF. DNA for the CDR3: TGTGCCAGCAGTGGGACAGGAGTAATCATGCCCCAGCATTTT. Using reference TRBV2 and TRBJ1-5 for the parts outside the CDR3, the full variable domain is EPEVTQTPSHQVTQMGQEVILRCVPISNHLYFYWYRQILGQKVEFLVSFYNNEISEKSEIFDDQFSVERPDGSNFTLKIRSTKLEDSAMYFCASSGTGVIMPQHFGDGTRLSIL.